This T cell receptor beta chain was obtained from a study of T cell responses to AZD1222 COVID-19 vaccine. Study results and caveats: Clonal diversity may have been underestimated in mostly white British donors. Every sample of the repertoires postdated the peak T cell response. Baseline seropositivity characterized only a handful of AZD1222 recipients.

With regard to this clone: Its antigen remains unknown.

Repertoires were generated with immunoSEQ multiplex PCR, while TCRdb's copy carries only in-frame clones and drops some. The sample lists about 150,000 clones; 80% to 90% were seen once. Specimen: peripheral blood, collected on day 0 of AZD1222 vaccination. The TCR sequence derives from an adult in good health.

CDR3 in amino acids: CASSYPSGYQETQYF. The CDR3 DNA sequence: TGTGCCAGCAGTTACCCGTCCGGCTACCAAGAGACCCAGTACTTC. The chain joins TRBV6-2 or TRBV6-3 to TRBJ2-5; D unclear. Between the trimmed V and J ends, which lost 2 bases and 0 bases, there was a span of 10 bases. The CDR3 has 15 amino acids. Germline CDR1 MNHEY, CDR2 SVGEGT.